A selection of T cell receptor beta chains follows, all from one sample in a study of cytomegalovirus exposure and HLA in healthy donors. Using immunoSEQ multiplex PCR, the repertoire was profiled, and TCRdb retains in-frame clones only, with some absent. The sample carries 65,000 to 70,000 clones, approximately 91% recorded once. Sequencing used PBMCs. These TCRs come from a man aged 18-30 years in good health and CMV-seronegative. Both conserved end residues are part of each CDR3. D genes are given only for firm matches. Only some rows state a clone size, as once, few, many or a class for expanded clones.

clone size	D gene	V gene	J gene	CDR3 DNA	CDR3 protein
many	NA	TRBV30	TRBJ2-7	TGTGCCTGGTCAGCGGGTTCCTCCGCCTACGAGCAGTACTTC	CAWSAGSSAYEQYF
NA	TRBD2	TRBV10-2	TRBJ2-1	TGCGCCAGCAGAGCGGGACTAGCGTCGAATGAGCAGTTCTTC	CASRAGLASNEQFF
NA	TRBD2	TRBV5-6	TRBJ2-1	TGTGCCAGCAGCTTGCCGGGACTAGCAATTGATGAGCAGTTCTTC	CASSLPGLAIDEQFF
NA	TRBD2	TRBV5-1	TRBJ2-1	TGCGCCAGCAGCTTGGTCGGCGGGGGGAACAATGAGCAGTTCTTC	CASSLVGGGNNEQFF
once	TRBD2	TRBV28	TRBJ2-1	TGTGCCAGCAGTTCGGGACTAGCGGGAGGCATTCGGGGGATGAGGCAGTTCTTC	CASSSGLAGGIRGMRQFF
NA	NA	TRBV28	TRBJ1-3	TGTGCCAGCAGTCAGGGGCGTGGAAACACCATATATTTT	CASSQGRGNTIYF
NA	NA	TRBV7-2	TRBJ1-5	TGTGCCAGCAGCCAGGGGTTCAGCAATCAGCCCCAGCATTTT	CASSQGFSNQPQHF
once	NA	TRBV19	TRBJ1-1	TGTGCCAGTACGGAGACGGAAATGAACACTGAAGCTTTCTTT	CASTETEMNTEAFF
NA	TRBD2	TRBV29-1	TRBJ2-7	TGCAGCGTCGAAAGACTAGCGGGAGGTCCCGGCGAGCAGTACTTC	CSVERLAGGPGEQYF
NA	NA	TRBV7-9	TRBJ1-2	TGTGCCAGCAGCTTAGATCTGGGGGCAAACGGCTACACCTTC	CASSLDLGANGYTF
NA	NA	TRBV27	TRBJ2-3	TGTGCCAGCGGGCGGGCGGTCACGCAGTATTTT	CASGRAVTQYF
NA	TRBD2	TRBV5-1	TRBJ2-1	TGCGCCAGCAGCTCCTTAGCGGGAGGTTACAATGAGCAGTTCTTC	CASSSLAGGYNEQFF
NA	TRBD2	TRBV28	TRBJ2-4	TGTGCCAGCAGTTTAGTGGCCTCTAGCGGGAACATTCAGTACTTC	CASSLVASSGNIQYF
NA	TRBD2	TRBV6-6	TRBJ2-7	TGTGCCAGCAGTTACGAGGGAGGGTTATCCCACGAGCAGTACTTC	CASSYEGGLSHEQYF
NA	NA	TRBV30	TRBJ2-5	TGTGCCTGGAGTGGAGGGCTTCGGGAGACCCAGTACTTC	CAWSGGLRETQYF
NA	TRBD1	TRBV5-4	TRBJ2-7	TGTGCCAGCAGCTCTGGGGACAGAACCTACGAGCAGTACTTC	CASSSGDRTYEQYF
once	NA	TRBV9	TRBJ2-1	TGTGCCAGCAGCTCCACTTTTACGGGAGCGTGGGATGAGCAGTTCTTC	CASSSTFTGAWDEQFF
NA	TRBD1	TRBV19	TRBJ1-2	TGTGCCAGTAGTCACCTCGGACAGGGGGTATCTGGCTACACCTTC	CASSHLGQGVSGYTF
NA	TRBD2	TRBV27	TRBJ2-3	TGTGCCAGCAGTTTACGGGCGGGGGATGCTAGCACAGATACGCAGTATTTT	CASSLRAGDASTDTQYF
NA	NA	TRBV9	TRBJ2-2	TGTGCCAGCACCGGGGAGGAGACAGCGTACGCCGGGGAGCTGTTTTTT	CASTGEETAYAGELFF
NA	TRBD1	TRBV25-1	TRBJ1-4	TGTGCCAGCAGTGAATATAGGACAGGGGCTAATGAAAAACTGTTTTTT	CASSEYRTGANEKLFF
NA	TRBD2	TRBV10-3	TRBJ2-1	TGTGCCATCAGTGAGCGACAAACTAGCGGGGGGGATGAGCAGTTCTTC	CAISERQTSGGDEQFF
NA	TRBD1	TRBV28	TRBJ2-6	TGTGCCAGCAGCACTTCGACAGGGGGCACTGGGGCCAACGTCCTGACTTTC	CASSTSTGGTGANVLTF
once	NA	TRBV28	TRBJ2-2	TGTGCCAGCAGTTTTTGGGCAGCCACCGGGGAGCTGTTTTTT	CASSFWAATGELFF
NA	NA	TRBV5-4	TRBJ2-1	TGTGCCACTGAATTCAGGGGTGGGAATGAGCAGTTCTTC	CATEFRGGNEQFF
NA	NA	TRBV11-3	TRBJ2-7	TGTGCCAGTTCTCTTACAGGGATACACGAGCAGTACTTC	CASSLTGIHEQYF
NA	NA	TRBV15	TRBJ2-1	TGTGCCACCAGCAGAGAAAGCGGAGGGGCCTACAATGAGCAGTTCTTC	CATSRESGGAYNEQFF
once	TRBD1	TRBV2	TRBJ2-1	TGTGCCAGCAGTGACTCGTGGACGGGGACAGTCAATGAGCAGTTCTTC	CASSDSWTGTVNEQFF
once	TRBD1	TRBV28	TRBJ1-2	TGTGCCAGCAGTTTAAGACAGGGGGCCGGTGGCTACACCTTC	CASSLRQGAGGYTF
once	TRBD1	TRBV11-2	TRBJ1-2	TGTGCCAGCAGCTTTTCAGGGGGTCTCGGCTACACCTTC	CASSFSGGLGYTF
NA	TRBD1	TRBV28	TRBJ1-2	TGTGCCAGCAGTTTACGGGACAGCCTTGGCTACACCTTC	CASSLRDSLGYTF
few	NA	TRBV18	TRBJ2-4	TGTGCCAGCTCCCCCCCGAACATTCAGTACTTC	CASSPPNIQYF
NA	NA	TRBV4-3	TRBJ2-3	TGCGCCAGCAGCCAAGTTGTGACAGGTTCTAGCACAGATACGCAGTATTTT	CASSQVVTGSSTDTQYF
NA	NA	TRBV6-5	TRBJ2-5	TGTGCCAGCAGTTCGGGAGAGACCCAGTACTTC	CASSSGETQYF
NA	TRBD2	TRBV19	TRBJ2-4	TGTGCCAGTAGTATTGACAGCGGGGCCATTCAGTACTTC	CASSIDSGAIQYF
NA	NA	TRBV28	TRBJ2-3	TGTGCCAGCAGTCCCCCGAAGGGGACAGATACGCAGTATTTT	CASSPPKGTDTQYF
NA	TRBD2	TRBV19	TRBJ2-1	TGTGCCAGTAAGGTTAGCGGGAGAGGAGTCAATGAGCAGTTCTTC	CASKVSGRGVNEQFF
NA	NA	TRBV28	TRBJ1-5	TGTGCCAGCAGATCACCACAGGGTAGGGATCAGCCCCAGCATTTT	CASRSPQGRDQPQHF
once	NA	TRBV12-2	TRBJ2-2	TGTGCAAGTCGCTTCTCCGGGAGGGCCATGTACACCGGGGAGCTGTTTTTT	CASRFSGRAMYTGELFF
NA	NA	TRBV2	TRBJ2-3	TGTGCCAGCAGTGCCACAGGAGTCGATACGCAGTATTTT	CASSATGVDTQYF
NA	NA	TRBV6-5	TRBJ2-2	TGTGCCAGCAGCTGGAACACCGGGGAGCTGTTTTTT	CASSWNTGELFF
NA	TRBD1	TRBV25-1	TRBJ1-2	TGTGCCAGCAGCCAAGGGGCAGGGGGCGGTGGCTACACCTTC	CASSQGAGGGGYTF
NA	TRBD2	TRBV30	TRBJ2-3	TGTGCCTGGAGTACAGGGACTAGCGGGAGTAGTACAGATACGCAGTATTTT	CAWSTGTSGSSTDTQYF
NA	NA	TRBV5-6	TRBJ2-1	TGTGCCAGCAGCTTGGGGGGCGGTTTAGCCTACAATGAGCAGTTCTTC	CASSLGGGLAYNEQFF
NA	NA	TRBV11-2	TRBJ2-7	TGTGCCAGCAGCATAAGGAATTCAATCGGGGAGCAGTACTTC	CASSIRNSIGEQYF
NA	NA	TRBV2	TRBJ1-1	TGTGCCAGCAGGACTCGAGCCGGCAGGGGAAGCACTGAAGCTTTCTTT	CASRTRAGRGSTEAFF
NA	NA	TRBV27	TRBJ2-1	TGTGCCAGCAGTTTCGCGGGACTTGGCTCCTACAATGAGCAGTTCTTC	CASSFAGLGSYNEQFF
NA	NA	TRBV29-1	TRBJ2-1	TGCAGCGTTGAAACTTCAGAGCAGTTCTTC	CSVETSEQFF